The following is a TCR beta chain sequence with its context. The source of the sample is a study of blood T cell repertoires in COVID-19. Study details: Sources were T cells, B-cell-depleted T cells, or PBMCs; the material itself was cDNA or gDNA.

TCRdb keeps only in-frame clones here, not all; method: immunoSEQ multiplex PCR. Here the sample spans fewer than 250,000 clones, over 75% being singletons. This receptor was taken from a middle-aged woman with acute COVID-19. Sequenced sample: PBMCs or T cells enriched from blood (not recorded which).

The CDR3 region has the DNA TGTGCCAGTAGCCGGACTAGCGGCAGTCACACCGGGGAGCTGTTTTTT. Its translation is CASSRTSGSHTGELFF. The rearrangement uses TRBV19 and TRBJ2-2; TRBD2 aligns across 10 bases. Looked up from germline, CDR1 is LNHDA and CDR2 is SQIVND (reference sequence). This CDR3 has 16 amino acids. Germline trimming cut 6 bases from V and 3 bases from J; bases unmatched to any gene: 7.